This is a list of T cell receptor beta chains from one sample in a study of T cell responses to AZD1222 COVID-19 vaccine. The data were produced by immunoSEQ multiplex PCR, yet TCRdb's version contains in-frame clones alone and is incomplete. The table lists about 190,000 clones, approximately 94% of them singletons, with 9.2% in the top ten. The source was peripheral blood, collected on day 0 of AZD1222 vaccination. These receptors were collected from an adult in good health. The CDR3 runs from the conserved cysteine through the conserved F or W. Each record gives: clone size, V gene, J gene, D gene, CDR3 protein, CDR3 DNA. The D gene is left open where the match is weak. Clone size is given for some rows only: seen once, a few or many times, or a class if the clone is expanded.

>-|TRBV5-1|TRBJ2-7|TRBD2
CASSGGLAGSYEQYF
TGCGCCAGCAGCGGGGGACTAGCGGGTTCCTACGAGCAGTACTTC
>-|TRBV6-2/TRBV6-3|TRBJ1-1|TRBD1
CASSNSRGQGYTEAFF
TGTGCCAGCAGTAACTCTCGGGGACAGGGCTACACTGAAGCTTTCTTT
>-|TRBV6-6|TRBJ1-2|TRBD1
CASRRDRGFNYGYTF
TGTGCCAGCAGACGGGACAGGGGGTTTAACTATGGCTACACCTTC
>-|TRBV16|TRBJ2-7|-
CASTTGSTYEQYF
TGTGCCAGCACCACAGGATCTACCTACGAGCAGTACTTC
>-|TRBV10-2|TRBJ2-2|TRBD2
CASILVGGANTGELFF
TGCGCCAGCATTCTAGTTGGGGGGGCGAACACCGGGGAGCTGTTTTTT
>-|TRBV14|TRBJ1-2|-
CASSTQARKGANYGYTF
TGTGCCAGCAGCACACAGGCTCGGAAGGGCGCTAACTATGGCTACACCTTC
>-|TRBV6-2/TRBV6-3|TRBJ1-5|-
CASSPRSKGGAQHF
TGTGCCAGCAGTCCCCGATCGAAGGGGGGGGCCCAGCATTTT
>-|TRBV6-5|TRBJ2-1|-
CASSSDYRGGNEQFF
TGTGCCAGCAGTTCGGACTACCGGGGAGGCAATGAGCAGTTCTTC
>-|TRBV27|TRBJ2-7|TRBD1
CASSAGTVLNEQYF
TGTGCCAGCAGTGCCGGGACAGTACTGAACGAGCAGTACTTC
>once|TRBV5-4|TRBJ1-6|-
CASSLEWTDDSPLHF
TGTGCCAGCAGCTTGGAGTGGACGGATGATTCACCCCTCCACTTT
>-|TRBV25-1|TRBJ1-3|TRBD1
CASSEYRGTDTIYF
TGTGCCAGCAGTGAATACCGGGGGACAGACACCATATATTTT
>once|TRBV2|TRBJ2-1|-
CATDGLHGNEQFF
TGTGCCACAGACGGACTCCACGGCAATGAGCAGTTCTTC
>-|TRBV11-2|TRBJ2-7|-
CASSLGQDYEQYF
TGTGCCAGCAGCTTAGGACAGGACTACGAGCAGTACTTC
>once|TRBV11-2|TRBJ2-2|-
CASSLDLAVNGELFF
TGTGCCAGCAGCTTAGATCTGGCGGTTAACGGGGAGCTGTTTTTT
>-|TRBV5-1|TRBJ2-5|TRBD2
CASSLGGLAGARETQYF
TGCGCCAGCAGCTTGGGAGGACTAGCGGGAGCTAGGGAGACCCAGTACTTC
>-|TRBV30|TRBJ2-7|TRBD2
CAWSVSRTSGVSYEQYF
TGTGCCTGGAGTGTTTCCCGGACTAGCGGGGTTTCCTACGAGCAGTACTTC
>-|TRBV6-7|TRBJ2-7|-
CASSYSKGRLSYEQYF
TGTGCCAGCAGTTACTCGAAGGGCAGGCTCTCCTACGAGCAGTACTTC
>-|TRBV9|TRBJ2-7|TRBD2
CASSRSGREATYEQYF
TGTGCCAGCAGCCGTTCGGGACGGGAGGCCACCTACGAGCAGTACTTC
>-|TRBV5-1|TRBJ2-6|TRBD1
CASSWMDREILSGANVLTF
TGCGCCAGCAGCTGGATGGACAGGGAAATTCTCTCTGGGGCCAACGTCCTGACTTTC
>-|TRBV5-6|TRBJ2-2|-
CASSRGTGELFF
TGTGCCAGCAGCCGCGGGACCGGGGAGCTGTTTTTT
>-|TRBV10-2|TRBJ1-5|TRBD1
CASSEAGGGNQPQHF
TGCGCCAGCAGTGAGGCAGGGGGAGGCAATCAGCCCCAGCATTTT
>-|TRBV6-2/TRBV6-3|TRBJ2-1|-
CASSYSSSQHNEQFF
TGTGCCAGCAGTTACTCGAGTTCACAGCACAATGAGCAGTTCTTC
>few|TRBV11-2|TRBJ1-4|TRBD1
CASSKVRDRPNEKLFF
TGTGCCAGCAGCAAAGTCCGGGACAGGCCTAATGAAAAACTGTTTTTT
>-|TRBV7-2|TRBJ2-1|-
CASSGQGLSSYNEQFF
TGTGCCAGCAGCGGCCAAGGACTAAGCTCCTACAATGAGCAGTTCTTC
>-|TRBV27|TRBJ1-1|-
CASSTYRVSNTEAFF
TGTGCCAGCAGTACGTACAGGGTTTCGAACACTGAAGCTTTCTTT
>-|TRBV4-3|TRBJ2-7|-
CASSQVTGSYEQYF
TGCGCCAGCAGCCAAGTAACAGGGTCCTACGAGCAGTACTTC
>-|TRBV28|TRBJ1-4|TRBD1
CASSTGGSGEKLFF
TGTGCCAGTTCGACAGGGGGCAGCGGTGAAAAACTGTTTTTT
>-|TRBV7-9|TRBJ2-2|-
CASTRGVTGELFF
TGTGCCAGCACCCGGGGAGTCACCGGGGAGCTGTTTTTT
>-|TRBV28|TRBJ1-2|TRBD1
CASTYRDRGPWGYTF
TGTGCCAGCACCTACAGGGACAGGGGCCCATGGGGCTACACCTTC
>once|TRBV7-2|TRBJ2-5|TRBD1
CASSLTGTGQETQYF
TGTGCCAGCAGCTTAACCGGGACAGGGCAAGAGACCCAGTACTTC
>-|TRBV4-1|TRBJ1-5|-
CASSPTGGRGNQPQHF
TGCGCCAGCAGCCCCACGGGAGGGCGGGGCAATCAGCCCCAGCATTTT